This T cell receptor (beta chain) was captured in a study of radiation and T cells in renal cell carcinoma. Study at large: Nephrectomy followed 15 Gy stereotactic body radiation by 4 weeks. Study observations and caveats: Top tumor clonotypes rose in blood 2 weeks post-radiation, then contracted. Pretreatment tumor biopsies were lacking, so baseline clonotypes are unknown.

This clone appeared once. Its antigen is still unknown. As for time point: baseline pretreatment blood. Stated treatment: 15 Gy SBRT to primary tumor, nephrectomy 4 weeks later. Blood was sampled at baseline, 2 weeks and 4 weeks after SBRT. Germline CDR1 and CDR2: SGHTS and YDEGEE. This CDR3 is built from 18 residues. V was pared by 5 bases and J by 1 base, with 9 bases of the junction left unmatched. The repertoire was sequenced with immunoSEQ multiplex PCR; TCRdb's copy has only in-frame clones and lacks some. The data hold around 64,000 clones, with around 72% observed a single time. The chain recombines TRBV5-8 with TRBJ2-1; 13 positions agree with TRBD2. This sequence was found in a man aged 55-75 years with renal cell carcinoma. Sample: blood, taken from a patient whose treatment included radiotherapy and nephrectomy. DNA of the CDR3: TGTGCCAGCAGTTTTACTAGCGGGAGGGCCAGGTCCTACAATGAGCAGTTCTTC. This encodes CASSFTSGRARSYNEQFF.